What follows are 8 T cell receptor beta chains derived from one specimen sequenced in a study of T-cell memory formation after mild COVID-19. TCRdb re-called the 5' RACE reads through MiXCR, storing one row per CDR3 protein. The profile shows hundreds of thousands of distinct CDR3 sequences, 15% of them singletons. The sequencing sample was made of PBMCs or a T cell subset sorted from them (not recorded which). All receptors derive from an adult woman who had mild COVID-19 (a few samples of this study predate the infection). Cell type and time point are not known.

This chain joins TRBV3-1 and TRBJ1-1; D ambiguous. The CDR3 runs 13 residues. V was shortened by 3 bases and J by 6 bases, with 11 bases between the two germline ends. The germline gives CDR1 LGHDT, CDR2 YNNKEL (reference sequence). CDR3 protein: CASSQGRVSEAFF. Here the CDR3 DNA reads TGTGCCAGCAGCCAGGGGAGGGTCTCTGAAGCTTTCTTT.

This clonotype was detected a few times. The chain combines TRBV7-3 with TRBJ2-1; D perhaps matches TRBD1 (5 bases). Germline V lookup: CDR1 SGHTA, CDR2 FQGTGA. Trimming left V 5 bases short and J 1 base short, with 18 bases between. The CDR3 totals 17 residues. The CDR3 DNA follows: TGTGCCAGCAGCCGTTCCCGTGGGGCGAAGTCCTACAATGAGCAGTTCTTC. Translating it yields CASSRSRGAKSYNEQFF. Based on the CDR3 plus reference TRBV7-3 and TRBJ2-1, the full variable domain is GAGVSQTPSNKVTEKGKYVELRCDPISGHTALYWYRQSLGQGPEFLIYFQGTGAADDSGLPNDRFFAVRPEGSVSTLKIQRTERGDSAVYLCASSRSRGAKSYNEQFFGPGTRLTVL.

The chain uses TRBV5-5 and TRBJ1-2; D gene unclear. The germline CDR1 and CDR2 sequences are SGHKS and YYEKEE (reference sequence). Between the trimmed V and J ends, which lost 0 bases and 3 bases, there was a span of 12 bases. The length of the CDR3 is 15 residues. The CDR3 loop is CASSLGQVGYYGYTF. CDR3 nucleotide sequence: TGTGCCAGCAGCTTGGGCCAGGTGGGATACTATGGCTACACCTTC.

This sequence joins TRBV7-2 and TRBJ2-5; D remains ambiguous. V lost 6 bases and J lost 0, with 14 bases in between. Germline V gene data show CDR1 as SGHTA and CDR2 as FQGNSA. This CDR3 has 15 amino acids. The CDR3 DNA follows: TGTGCCAGCAGTTTCGGCCCCCATTACCAAGAGACCCAGTACTTC. Its translation: CASSFGPHYQETQYF.

This clonotype came up a few times. This chain links TRBV5-1 with TRBJ1-2, with 7 bases matching TRBD1. J gave up 6 bases and V 4 bases, and 15 bases lay outside the gene matches. There are 16 residues in the CDR3. Per germline, CDR1 SGHRS and CDR2 YFSETQ. The CDR3 is CASSPEGAGQINGYTF. In DNA, the CDR3 is TGCGCCAGCAGCCCGGAGGGGGCAGGGCAAATCAATGGCTACACCTTC.

This clonotype was counted ten times or more. V usage is TRBV4-2 and J usage is TRBJ2-3; a weak D match, TRBD1 (6 bases). This CDR3 comprises 15 residues. V was pared by 3 bases and J by 0 bases, with 10 bases between. The germline V gene encodes CDR1 LGHNA and CDR2 YNFKEQ. CDR3 in amino acids: CASSHGTSSTDTQYF. In DNA, the CDR3 is TGTGCCAGCAGCCATGGGACATCGAGCACAGATACGCAGTATTTT.

J is TRBJ1-5 and V is TRBV19, with 7 bases aligning to TRBD1. The CDR3 covers 17 residues. Per the germline V gene, CDR1 is LNHDA and CDR2 is SQIVND (reference sequence). V dropped 7 bases and J dropped 2; count of bases not matched to a gene: 14. CDR3 sequence: CASKGGGAGFGNQPQHF. The CDR3 coding sequence is TGTGCCAGTAAAGGAGGGGGCGCGGGATTTGGCAATCAGCCCCAGCATTTT.

Many counts were recorded for this clonotype. This rearrangement joins TRBV5-1 to TRBJ2-3, with D perhaps being TRBD1 or TRBD2 (5 bases each). The CDR3 consists of 14 residues. The V end lost 4 bases, the J end lost 1 base, and 10 bases lay between the germline ends. Germline assignment: CDR1 SGHRS and CDR2 YFSETQ. In DNA form, the CDR3 reads TGCGCCAGCAGCCGAATGGGGGGCACAGATACGCAGTATTTT. Protein: CASSRMGGTDTQYF.